These 16 T cell receptor beta chains came from one sample sequenced in a study of neurological immune-mediated disorders. Time point described: longitudinal time-point 3. TCRdb analysed the 5' RACE reads with MiXCR anew, one entry per CDR3 protein. The profile shows roughly 45,000 distinct CDR3 sequences, approximately 13% of them singletons. Sequenced sample: PBMCs. The receptors were sampled from a man aged 25 to 40 in good health.

This clonotype was observed many times. The gene calls are TRBV12-3 or TRBV12-4 and TRBJ1-2; no clear D. This CDR3 spans 14 amino acids. Trimming left V 1 base short and J 7 bases short, with 13 bases between. The chain's CDR3 is CASSLGGLGFGYTF. CDR3 in DNA: TGTGCCAGCAGTTTAGGGGGTTTAGGGTTTGGCTACACCTTC.

This clonotype was counted many times. The rearrangement links TRBV7-9 to TRBJ2-2; perhaps D is TRBD1 or TRBD2 (5 bases each). Germline lookup yields CDR1 SEHNR and CDR2 FQNEAQ (reference sequence). The ends were cut back, 7 bases at V and 0 bases at J, with 12 bases in the middle. This CDR3 comprises 15 residues. CDR3 region: CASTRDGTNTGELFF. CDR3 DNA sequence: TGTGCCAGCACCCGGGACGGGACGAACACCGGGGAGCTGTTTTTT.

This clonotype appeared many times. The V and J genes are TRBV5-5 and TRBJ1-2, with D unresolved. The germline V and J ends were trimmed by 4 bases and 5 bases, with 15 bases remaining between them. This CDR3 comprises 14 residues. Germline V CDR1 and CDR2: SGHKS, YYEKEE (reference sequence). CDR3 in amino acids: CASSPRWDSYGYTF. The CDR3 region has the DNA TGTGCCAGCAGCCCTCGCTGGGATTCTTATGGCTACACCTTC.

This clonotype was found many times. The gene calls are TRBV7-2 and TRBJ2-6, with no clear D. The germline V gene has CDR1 SGHTA and CDR2 FQGNSA. V shed 5 bases and J shed 3 bases, with 8 bases lying between them. The CDR3 covers 14 residues. The CDR3 is CASSSGVGANVLTF. CDR3 nucleotide sequence: TGTGCCAGCAGCAGTGGTGTTGGGGCCAACGTCCTGACTTTC.

J is TRBJ2-4 and V is TRBV28, with D tentatively TRBD1 (6 bases). This CDR3 contains 17 residues. The germline gives CDR1 MDHEN, CDR2 SYDVKM. Between the trimmed V and J ends, which lost 4 bases and 9 bases, there was a span of 25 bases. DNA for the CDR3: TGTGCCAGCAGTTCCCTCTTACCGGGTCAGGGGTTAATCATTCAGTACTTC. Translation gives CASSSLLPGQGLIIQYF.

This clonotype showed up many times. The chain couples TRBV29-1 to TRBJ2-5; D assignment may be TRBD1 or TRBD2 (5 bases each). Germline values: CDR1 SQVTM, CDR2 ANQGSEA. Trimming took off 6 bases at V and 5 bases at J, with 19 bases between the two ends. The CDR3 spans 14 residues. The CDR3 bases are TGCAGCGTCCTCCCCACGGGGCCGGGGGAGACCCAGTACTTC. Translating gives CSVLPTGPGETQYF. Drawing the rest from reference TRBV29-1 and TRBJ2-5, the complete variable domain is SAVISQKPSRDICQRGTSLTIQCQVDSQVTMMFWYRQQPGQSLTLIATANQGSEATYESGFVIDKFPISRPNLTFSTLTVSNMSPEDSSIYLCSVLPTGPGETQYFGPGTRLLVL.

The chain combines TRBV28 with TRBJ2-7, with D unresolved. The germline V gene has CDR1 MDHEN and CDR2 SYDVKM. This CDR3 is built from 12 residues. Trimming took off 5 bases at V and 1 base at J, with 6 bases between the two ends. DNA for the CDR3: TGTGCCAGCAGTCCTGCATCCTACGAGCAGTACTTC. This gives the protein CASSPASYEQYF.

The chain joins TRBV29-1 to TRBJ2-3; D gene uncertain. The ends were cut back, 6 bases at V and 6 bases at J, with 13 bases in the middle. This CDR3 contains 12 residues. Germline V gene lookup returns CDR1 SQVTM and CDR2 ANQGSEA. CDR3 loop: CSVKPGPDTQYF. Here the CDR3 DNA reads TGCAGCGTAAAACCGGGTCCCGATACGCAGTATTTT.

This clonotype was recorded many times. CDR3 sequence (DNA): TGCGCCAGCAGCTTGGGCGGGAGGAGCGGCACAGATACGCAGTATTTT. Protein: CASSLGGRSGTDTQYF. The chain carries TRBV5-1 and TRBJ2-3; 8 nucleotides match TRBD2. Trimming took 0 bases from V and 1 from J; bases not matched to a gene: 4. There are 16 residues in the CDR3. Germline CDR1 SGHRS, CDR2 YFSETQ.

This clonotype was seen many times. V gene TRBV10-3 combines with J gene TRBJ2-1; 8 nucleotides line up with TRBD2. Germline values: CDR1 ENHRY, CDR2 SYGVKD. The CDR3 covers 13 residues. V lost 3 bases, J lost 15 bases, and 10 bases stayed unmatched. For the CDR3, the DNA is TGTGCCATCAGTGAACTAGTCGGGAGGGAGAGGTTCTTC. Translated, it gives CAISELVGRERFF.

This clonotype was seen at least ten times. This sequence joins TRBV20-1 and TRBJ2-7; 8 bases are shared with TRBD1. V was clipped by 2 bases and J by 3 bases; unmatched bases: 6. The CDR3 consists of 14 residues. Germline V gene data show CDR1 as DFQATT and CDR2 as SNEGSKA (reference sequence). The CDR3 here is CSARPSGTGYEQYF. CDR3 sequence (DNA): TGCAGTGCTAGACCCTCCGGGACAGGCTACGAGCAGTACTTC.

This clonotype was observed many times. This chain connects TRBV28 to TRBJ2-2; D uncertain. This CDR3 spans 12 amino acids. From germline, CDR1 is MDHEN and CDR2 SYDVKM. V was cut by 6 bases and J by 2 bases, with 4 bases left in between. The CDR3 region has the DNA TGTGCCAGCAGGCTTAACACCGGGGAGCTGTTTTTT. It is translated as CASRLNTGELFF. The full variable domain, in which reference TRBV28 and TRBJ2-2 provide the parts outside the CDR3, is DVKVTQSSRYLVKRTGEKVFLECVQDMDHENMFWYRQDPGLGLRLIYFSYDVKMKEKGDIPEGYSVSREKKERFSLILESASTNQTSMYLCASRLNTGELFFGEGSRLTVL.

The chain recombines TRBV20-1 with TRBJ2-1, with 7 bases lining up with TRBD1. This CDR3 has 15 amino acids. Looked up from germline, CDR1 is DFQATT and CDR2 is SNEGSKA (reference sequence). V shed 0 bases and J 10 bases; nucleotides not matched to a gene: 12. CDR3 sequence: CSARDSPTRGFEQFF. The CDR3 DNA reads TGCAGTGCTAGAGATTCCCCAACCAGGGGGTTCGAGCAGTTCTTC.

This clonotype has ten or more counts. This sequence joins TRBV28 and TRBJ1-4; maybe TRBD1 (5 bases). CDR1 and CDR2 from the germline V gene are MDHEN and SYDVKM. Deletions cut 1 base from V and 3 bases from J, with 6 bases between. The CDR3 has 14 residues. CDR3 coding DNA: TGTGCCAGCAGTTTATCGGGGGCTAATGAAAAACTGTTTTTT. This gives the protein CASSLSGANEKLFF.

The sample holds many counts of this clonotype. The chain has TRBV9 and TRBJ1-2, with 9 bases lining up with TRBD1. From germline, CDR1 is SGDLS and CDR2 YYNGEE. CDR3 length equals 14 residues. The V and J ends lost 3 bases and 7 bases, in that order; junction bases with no gene match: 7. The CDR3 DNA follows: TGTGCCAGCAGCGATACAGGGGGCTATGGTGGCTACACCTTC. It codes for CASSDTGGYGGYTF.

The chain joins TRBV9 to TRBJ2-5; TRBD1 agrees at 9 bases. The V gene's germline CDR1 is SGDLS and CDR2 YYNGEE. The CDR3 has 15 amino acids. J gave up 5 bases and V 4 bases, and 9 bases lay outside the gene matches. The CDR3 nucleotides read TGTGCCAGCAGCTCAAGACAGGGGGTTACGGAGACCCAGTACTTC. Translation gives CASSSRQGVTETQYF.